This is a list of T cell receptor beta chains from one sample in a study of T cells in tumors after PD-1 blockade. Profiled with immunoSEQ multiplex PCR; TCRdb holds only in-frame clones, not every one. The sample carries 30,000 to 35,000 clones, 73% recorded once. The specimen comprised PBMCs, sampled after anti-PD-1 treatment. These receptors were taken from a human donor with basal cell carcinoma. CDR3s include the opening cysteine and the closing phenylalanine or tryptophan. Clone size is stated in some rows and not others, as once, few, many or a class when expanded.

TRBJ1-5	.	15	TRBV7-2	CASSRTGGVNQPQHF
TRBJ1-1	.	14	TRBV18	CASSAGTGGTEAFF
TRBJ2-3	.	14	TRBV11-2	CASSTGQEGDTQYF
TRBJ1-2	few	14	TRBV6-5	CASSFLGTVDGYTF
TRBJ2-5	.	13	TRBV29-1	CSVRDRVTETQYF
TRBJ2-1	.	10	TRBV6-5	CASGFNEQFF
TRBJ2-5	.	15	TRBV19	CASSPGASDLETQYF
TRBJ1-1	.	14	TRBV7-9	CASSLSSMNTEAFF
TRBJ2-5	.	19	TRBV5-6	CASSFGLAGGATHQETQYF
TRBJ1-2	.	13	TRBV18	CASSQGQSYGYTF
TRBJ2-7	.	11	TRBV11-3	CASSLVYEQYF
TRBJ2-7	.	15	TRBV18	CASSPARGSSYEQYF